One and the same sample provided the 5 T cell receptor beta chains below, sequenced in a study of T cell clones after liver transplantation. TCRdb's table, derived via immunoSEQ multiplex PCR, lists solely in-frame clones and lacks some. The sample yields roughly 100,000 clones, about 80% seen once. The sample was CD4+ T cells from blood, taken approximately 43 months after liver transplant. Receptors originate from a human patient who received a liver transplant. The T cells may come from the graft donor.

This clone turned up a few times. The sample holds other DNA sequences that translate to the same CDR3. The rearrangement joins TRBV5-1 to TRBJ1-6; D unresolved. The germline V and J ends were trimmed by 0 bases and 0 bases, with 7 bases remaining between them. CDR1 and CDR2 (germline): SGHRS, YFSETQ. CDR3 length: 16 residues. The CDR3, as DNA: TGCGCCAGCAGCTTGGGGGGAAGCTCCTATAATTCACCCCTCCACTTT. As protein: CASSLGGSSYNSPLHF.

This chain links TRBV7-9 with TRBJ2-3, with a weak D call TRBD1 (5 bases). This CDR3 spans 15 amino acids. V gave up 5 bases and J gave up 0 bases, with 12 bases separating them. Germline assignment: CDR1 SEHNR and CDR2 FQNEAQ (reference sequence). The CDR3 sequence is CASSISTVSTDTQYF. In nucleotides, the CDR3 is TGTGCCAGCAGCATATCGACAGTCAGCACAGATACGCAGTATTTT.

This chain links TRBV4-1 with TRBJ2-7; D is ambiguous. This CDR3 region has 15 residues. Germline V gene lookup returns CDR1 MGHRA and CDR2 YSYEKL. The V gene lost 6 bases and the J gene lost 0 bases, with 15 bases spanning the gap. CDR3 sequence: CASSPTPKISYEQYF. The CDR3 nucleotides are TGCGCCAGCAGTCCGACTCCCAAGATCTCCTACGAGCAGTACTTC.

The J gene is TRBJ2-7, the V gene TRBV25-1; D possibly corresponds to TRBD1 (6 bases). V dropped 3 bases and J dropped 9 bases, with 15 bases sitting between them. The V gene's germline CDR1 is MGHDK and CDR2 SYGVNS. This CDR3 spans 13 amino acids. The DNA for the CDR3 is TGTGCCAGCAGTGACCCTGGACAGAAGTGGCAGTACTTC. Its protein product is CASSDPGQKWQYF.

V usage is TRBV20-1 and J usage is TRBJ1-4; no reliable D call. The CDR3 has 11 amino acids. Germline assignment: CDR1 DFQATT and CDR2 SNEGSKA (reference sequence). V gave up 1 base and J gave up 8 bases, with 5 bases separating them. The CDR3 loop is CSARGEEKLFF. As DNA, the CDR3 is TGCAGTGCTAGAGGAGAAGAAAAACTGTTTTTT.